This entry describes one T cell receptor beta chain. No antigen is known for it. This sample was taken from a study of siplizumab effects on memory and regulatory T cells. Around 9.2 x 10^4 TCR templates underwent assay in every sample. Profiled with immunoSEQ multiplex PCR; TCRdb holds only in-frame clones, not every one. The table records 90,000 to 110,000 clones, about 92% of them present only once. Per the germline V gene, CDR1 is SEHNR and CDR2 is FQNEAQ (reference sequence). This CDR3 is 13 amino acids long. The V end lost 5 bases, the J end lost 0 bases, and 8 bases lay between the germline ends. Findings and caveats of the study: Siplizumab conditions gave an average of around 70% Treg-derived mappable alloreactive CD4+ clones, versus 25% to 30% for controls. For siplizumab cultures, the suppressive function of their proliferating Tregs was not confirmed. An assignable phenotype, naive or memory, was missing from roughly 80-95% of proliferating CD4+ or CD8+ clones.

The V call is TRBV7-9, the J call TRBJ2-7, with D possibly matching TRBD1 (5 bases). The receptor was derived from a human donor in good health. Sequenced: Tregs sorted from blood. CDR3 nucleotides: TGTGCCAGCAGCCGACAGTCCTCCTACGAGCAGTACTTC. Its protein product is CASSRQSSYEQYF.